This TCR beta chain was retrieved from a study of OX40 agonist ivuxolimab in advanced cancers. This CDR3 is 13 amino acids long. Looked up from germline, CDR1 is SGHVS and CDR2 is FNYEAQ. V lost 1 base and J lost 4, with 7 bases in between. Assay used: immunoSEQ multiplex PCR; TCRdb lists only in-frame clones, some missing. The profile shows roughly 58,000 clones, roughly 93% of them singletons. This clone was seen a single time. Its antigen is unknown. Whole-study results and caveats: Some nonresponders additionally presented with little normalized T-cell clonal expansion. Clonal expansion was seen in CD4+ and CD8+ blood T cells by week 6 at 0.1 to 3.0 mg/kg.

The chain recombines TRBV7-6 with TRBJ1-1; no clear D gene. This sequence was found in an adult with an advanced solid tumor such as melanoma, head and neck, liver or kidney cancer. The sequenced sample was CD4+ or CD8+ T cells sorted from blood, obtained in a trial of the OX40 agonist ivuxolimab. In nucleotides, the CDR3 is TGTGCCAGCAGCTTAGGGGCGACCACTGAAGCTTTCTTT. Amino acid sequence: CASSLGATTEAFF.